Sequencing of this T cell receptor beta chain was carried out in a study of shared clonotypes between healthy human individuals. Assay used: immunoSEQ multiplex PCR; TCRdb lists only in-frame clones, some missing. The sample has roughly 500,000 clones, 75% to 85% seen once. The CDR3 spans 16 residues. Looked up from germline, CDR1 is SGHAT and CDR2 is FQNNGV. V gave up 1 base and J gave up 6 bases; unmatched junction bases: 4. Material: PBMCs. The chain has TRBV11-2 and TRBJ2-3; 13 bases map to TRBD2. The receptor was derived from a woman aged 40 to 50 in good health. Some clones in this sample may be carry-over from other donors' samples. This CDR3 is CASSLGKTSGRDTQYF. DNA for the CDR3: TGTGCCAGCAGCTTAGGGAAGACTAGCGGGAGGGATACGCAGTATTTT.